One sample yielded the 12 T cell receptor beta chains listed below, sequenced in a study of blood T cell repertoires in COVID-19. Only in-frame clones appear in the TCRdb table, and some are missing; sequencing was by immunoSEQ multiplex PCR. Of 70,000 or so clones listed, about 80% are singletons. Material for sequencing was peripheral blood. These receptor sequences come from a woman aged 70 to 79 with acute or convalescent COVID-19.

The chain couples TRBV24-1 to TRBJ1-1; D remains ambiguous. The CDR3 has 12 amino acids. CDR1 and CDR2 (germline): KGHDR, SFDVKD. The V gene lost 4 bases and the J gene lost 3 bases, with 5 bases spanning the gap. CDR3 bases: TGTGCCACCAGTGACCCGGACACTGAAGCTTTCTTT. Residues: CATSDPDTEAFF.

V is TRBV15 and J is TRBJ2-5; tentatively, D is TRBD1 (5 bases). V was cut by 1 base and J by 4 bases, with 7 bases left in between. The CDR3 is 13 residues long. Per germline, CDR1 LNHNV and CDR2 YYDKDF (reference sequence). CDR3 loop: CATSRGQTETQYF. The CDR3 coding sequence is TGTGCCACCAGCAGAGGACAGACAGAGACCCAGTACTTC.

The chain carries TRBV18 and TRBJ1-3, with D possibly being TRBD1 (6 bases). The CDR3 spans 18 residues. The V gene's germline CDR1 is KGHSH and CDR2 LQKENI. Trimming took off 3 bases at V and 0 bases at J, with 18 bases between the two ends. The CDR3 region is CASSPLGATGNSGNTIYF. As DNA, the CDR3 is TGTGCCAGCTCACCCCTTGGAGCCACAGGGAACTCTGGAAACACCATATATTTT.

This clone was counted a few times. V gene TRBV2 combines with J gene TRBJ1-5; TRBD1 is a possible D gene (5 bases). Trimming removed 9 bases from V and 0 bases from J, with 18 bases in between. This CDR3 is built from 16 residues. Germline V CDR1 and CDR2: SNHLY, FYNNEI. The CDR3 region is CARNPPRGTSNQPQHF. Here the CDR3 DNA reads TGTGCCAGAAACCCTCCCCGGGGGACTAGCAATCAGCCCCAGCATTTT. The full variable domain, rest sourced from reference TRBV2 and TRBJ1-5, is EPEVTQTPSHQVTQMGQEVILRCVPISNHLYFYWYRQILGQKVEFLVSFYNNEISEKSEIFDDQFSVERPDGSNFTLKIRSTKLEDSAMYFCARNPPRGTSNQPQHFGDGTRLSIL.

The J gene is TRBJ1-3, the V gene TRBV5-5; D is unresolved. V was trimmed by 0 bases and J by 0 bases, leaving 7 bases between them. CDR1 and CDR2 from the germline V gene are SGHKS and YYEKEE (reference sequence). The CDR3 is 15 amino acids. CDR3 bases: TGTGCCAGCAGCTTGGCGTCCCCCTCTGGAAACACCATATATTTT. Its translation is CASSLASPSGNTIYF.

This clone was found once. The rearrangement links TRBV6-2 or TRBV6-3 to TRBJ2-1; D is unclear. Germline CDR1 MNHEY, CDR2 SVGEGT. The CDR3 sequence is 12 residues long. Trimming removed 0 bases at V and 8 bases at J, with 5 bases between. The DNA of the CDR3 is TGTGCCAGCAGTTACTCTATTTATGAGCAGTTCTTC. Amino acid sequence: CASSYSIYEQFF.

The chain uses TRBV5-1 and TRBJ1-3; TRBD1 might be the D (5 bases). Germline V gene data show CDR1 as SGHRS and CDR2 as YFSETQ. CDR3 length: 18 amino acids. V lost 0 bases and J 0 bases, leaving 16 bases between the germline ends. CDR3 DNA sequence: TGCGCCAGCAGCTTGGCCCCCACAGGACCCAACTCTGGAAACACCATATATTTT. Residues: CASSLAPTGPNSGNTIYF.

This clone was observed a handful of times. The chain has TRBV2 and TRBJ2-1; the D is unclear. The CDR3 sequence is 12 residues long. The V and J ends lost 6 bases and 13 bases respectively, with 16 bases between them. The germline CDR1 and CDR2 sequences are SNHLY and FYNNEI. CDR3 sequence reads: CASRNEWAEQFF. DNA of the CDR3: TGTGCCAGCAGAAATGAGTGGGCAGAACAGTTCTTC.

V gene TRBV3-1 (or the pseudogene TRBV3-2) combines with J gene TRBJ1-3, with D possibly matching TRBD1 (5 bases). Germline V gene sequence: CDR1 LGHDT, CDR2 YNNKEL (reference sequence). Trimming pared 4 bases from V and 0 bases from J, leaving 7 bases between. The CDR3 spans 14 residues. As DNA, the CDR3 is TGTGCCAGCAGCCTACAGGACTCTGGAAACACCATATATTTT. This gives the protein CASSLQDSGNTIYF.

The sample holds a few counts of this clone. The chain couples TRBV9 to TRBJ2-1, with D possibly being TRBD2 (6 bases). The CDR3 loop spans 20 amino acids. Trimming stripped 0 bases from V and 4 bases from J, with 26 bases between. CDR1 and CDR2 (germline): SGDLS, YYNGEE. DNA of the CDR3: TGTGCCAGCAGCGTAGCTACCCCAACAACCGGGACTTTATGGTACAATGAGCAGTTCTTC. Translation: CASSVATPTTGTLWYNEQFF.

The chain couples TRBV12-2 to TRBJ2-7; the table's D call of TRBD1 was not tested on the DNA. TRBV12-2 has pseudogene status. The CDR3 extends over 18 amino acids. CDR3 region: CASRLGSSTDRDRYEQYF. The CDR3 coding sequence is TGTGCAAGTCGCTTAGGAAGTAGTACCGACAGGGACAGATACGAGCAGTACTTC.

The table lists this clone with a count of one. CDR3 protein: CASSGEVRYGYTF. DNA for the CDR3: TGTGCCAGCAGCGGGGAGGTCCGCTATGGCTACACCTTC. The chain links TRBV5-4 to TRBJ1-2; unclear D gene. V was shortened by 4 bases and J by 4 bases, with 11 bases between the two germline ends. Germline V gene lookup returns CDR1 SGHNT and CDR2 YYREEE (reference sequence). This CDR3 contains 13 residues.